The entry that follows covers one T cell receptor beta chain sequence. Under the authors' procedure: Quantification of nucleated cells was approximated via reference gene primer amplification. This table comes from immunoSEQ multiplex PCR, and its TCRdb copy is limited to in-frame clones, with some not included. The V and J calls and clone size were taken over from that table, and D and trimming were inferred from the DNA. The sample lists some 130,000 clones, 80% to 90% occurring once. The CDR3 has 16 amino acids. V gave up 1 base and J gave up 7 bases, with 16 bases separating them. From germline, CDR1 is SEHNR and CDR2 FQNEAQ (reference sequence). The data originate from a study of blood T cell repertoires in COVID-19. Background on the study: From T cells, B-cell-depleted T cells, or PBMCs came the material, which was cDNA or gDNA.

Material for sequencing was peripheral blood. This receptor was identified in a human donor in a cohort sampled during active COVID-19. The genes are TRBV7-9 and TRBJ1-4; the D gene is possibly TRBD1 (5 bases). CDR3 sequence: CASSLDGLAGSEKLFF. DNA for the CDR3: TGTGCCAGCAGCTTAGACGGTCTGGCAGGGTCTGAAAAACTGTTTTTT. The variable domain in full, with the rest retrieved from reference TRBV7-9 and TRBJ1-4, is DTGVSQNPRHKITKRGQNVTFRCDPISEHNRLYWYRQTLGQGPEFLTYFQNEAQLEKSRLLSDRFSAERPKGSFSTLEIQRTEQGDSAMYLCASSLDGLAGSEKLFFGSGTQLSVL.